The entry that follows covers one TCR beta chain sequence. Sequencing used immunoSEQ multiplex PCR; TCRdb keeps in-frame clones, though not all of them. The sample lists approximately 130,000 clones; 85% to 90% were seen once. These data are taken from a study of blood T cell repertoires in COVID-19. This clonotype was sampled from a human donor in a cohort sampled during active COVID-19. Material: peripheral blood.

The CDR3 here is CATSREGQESTDTQYF. The CDR3 DNA follows: TGTGCCACCAGCAGAGAAGGACAGGAAAGCACAGATACGCAGTATTTT. The chain uses TRBV15 and TRBJ2-3; 7 nucleotides match TRBD1. Losses at the gene ends were 0 bases for V and 0 bases for J; bases not matched to a gene: 3. CDR1 LNHNV and CDR2 YYDKDF come from the germline V gene (reference sequence). The CDR3 sequence is 16 residues long.